This T cell receptor (beta chain) stems from a study of control samples from healthy donors and cancer patients. Assay: immunoSEQ multiplex PCR; the TCRdb copy retains only in-frame clones and omits some. Among 150,000 to 200,000 clones listed, 85% to 90% were seen once. The CDR3 spans 15 residues. From germline, CDR1 is SGHTA and CDR2 FQGNSA. The J segment lost 5 bases and the V segment lost 5 bases, leaving 4 bases of the junction unmatched. Specimen: blood. The clonotype originates from a woman in her fifties or sixties in good health. The chain couples TRBV7-2 to TRBJ2-5; 14 positions match TRBD2. Written as DNA, the CDR3 is TGTGCCAGCAGCATGGGACTAGCGGGAGTTGAGACCCAGTACTTC. Translation: CASSMGLAGVETQYF.